This TCR beta chain was recorded in a study of CD8+ T cells in alopecia areata. The overall study: Those patients who were treated received oral tofacitinib, which was given at 5 to 10 mg twice daily for moderate-to-severe alopecia areata.

Study conclusions and caveats: Clarity of TCR sharing across patients fell short of that in mice, possibly HLA-related.

As to this clone: Antigen unknown.

Extraction of RNA preceded its reverse transcription into cDNA, which served as the sequencing template. Assay: immunoSEQ multiplex PCR; the TCRdb copy retains only in-frame clones and omits some. This sample has 110,000 to 150,000 clones, with 45% to 60% found just once. This sample's treatment: oral pan-JAK inhibitor, 5-10 mg twice daily. It was from alopecia areata patients that lesional scalp punch biopsies and peripheral blood were collected. CDR1 and CDR2 (germline): LGHNT, FRNRAP. Trimming at V came to 7 bases and at J to 3 bases, leaving 14 bases not matched to a gene. The CDR3 runs to 17 residues.

The sample was CD8+ T cells sorted from blood, taken at week 4, from a patient treated with tofacitinib. This clonotype was obtained from a human donor with alopecia areata. V gene TRBV12-5 combines with J gene TRBJ1-1; 10 nucleotides align to TRBD1. The CDR3 DNA is TGTGCTAGTGTTAAACCCGGGACAGGGGAAGTTCACACTGAAGCTTTCTTT. Protein sequence: CASVKPGTGEVHTEAFF.